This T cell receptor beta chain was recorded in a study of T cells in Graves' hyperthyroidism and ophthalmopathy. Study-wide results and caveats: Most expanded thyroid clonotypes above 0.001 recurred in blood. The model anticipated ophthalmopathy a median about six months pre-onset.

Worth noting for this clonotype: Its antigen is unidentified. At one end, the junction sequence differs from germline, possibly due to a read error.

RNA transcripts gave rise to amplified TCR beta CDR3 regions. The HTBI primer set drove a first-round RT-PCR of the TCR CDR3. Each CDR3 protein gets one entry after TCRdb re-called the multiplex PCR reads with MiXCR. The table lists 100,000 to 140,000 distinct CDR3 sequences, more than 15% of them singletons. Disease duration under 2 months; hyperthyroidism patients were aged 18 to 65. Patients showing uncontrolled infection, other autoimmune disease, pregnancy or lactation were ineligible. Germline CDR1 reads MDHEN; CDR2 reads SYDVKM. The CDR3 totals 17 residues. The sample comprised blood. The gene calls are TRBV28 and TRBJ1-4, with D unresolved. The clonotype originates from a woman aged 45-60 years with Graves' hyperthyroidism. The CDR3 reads CAGSSWGGRKTNEKLFF. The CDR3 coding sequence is TGTGCCGGCAGTTCTTGGGGAGGTAGGAAGACTAATGAAAAACTGTTTTTT. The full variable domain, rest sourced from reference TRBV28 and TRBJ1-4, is DVKVTQSSRYLVKRTGEKVFLECVQDMDHENMFWYRQDPGLGLRLIYFSYDVKMKEKGDIPEGYSVSREKKERFSLILESASTNQTSMYLCAGSSWGGRKTNEKLFFGSGTQLSVL.